Following are 32 T cell receptor beta chains from one sample sequenced in a study of blood T cell repertoires in COVID-19. Sequenced by immunoSEQ multiplex PCR; TCRdb stores in-frame clones only, minus some. The sample shows under 200,000 clones, around 81% of them seen only once. Sequenced sample: peripheral blood. The receptors stem from a woman of 80 years or more with COVID-19, enrolled during active disease.

This chain joins TRBV6-1 and TRBJ2-7, with D unresolved. The V end lost 0 bases, the J end lost 2 bases, and 5 bases lay between the germline ends. Germline V lookup: CDR1 MNHNS, CDR2 SASEGT. This CDR3 contains 13 residues. CDR3 nucleotide sequence: TGTGCCAGCAGTGAAGCACCTACCTACGAGCAGTACTTC. It specifies CASSEAPTYEQYF.

This chain connects TRBV5-1 to TRBJ1-2; D not certain. The V and J ends lost 2 bases and 8 bases respectively, with 10 bases between them. Germline V gene lookup returns CDR1 SGHRS and CDR2 YFSETQ. CDR3 length: 12 amino acids. The CDR3 loop is CASSLTDKGYTF. The CDR3 DNA reads as TGCGCCAGCAGCTTAACCGACAAAGGCTACACCTTC.

The chain recombines TRBV7-9 with TRBJ2-1, with TRBD2 matching over 9 bases. The ends lost 5 bases at V and 10 bases at J; junction bases unmatched: 12. Germline loops: CDR1 SEHNR, CDR2 FQNEAQ (reference sequence). The CDR3 length is 15 residues. The CDR3 sequence: CASSPYTAGGGEQFF. The CDR3 DNA reads TGTGCCAGCAGCCCCTACACTGCGGGAGGGGGGGAGCAGTTCTTC.

The chain combines TRBV5-4 with TRBJ2-3, with 13 bases lining up with TRBD2. The CDR3 length is 15 residues. J was trimmed by 3 bases and V by 4 bases; bases with no gene match: 2. Germline V gene lookup returns CDR1 SGHNT and CDR2 YYREEE (reference sequence). The CDR3 nucleotides are TGTGCCAGCAGCCCACTAGCGGGGGGGACAGATACGCAGTATTTT. Its translation is CASSPLAGGTDTQYF.

This rearrangement joins TRBV5-1 to TRBJ1-6; 9 bases line up with TRBD1. The CDR3 sequence is 14 residues long. The germline V gene has CDR1 SGHRS and CDR2 YFSETQ. J gave up 7 bases and V 6 bases, and 5 bases lay outside the gene matches. This CDR3 reads CASNPGTGNSPLHF. CDR3 in DNA: TGCGCCAGCAACCCAGGGACAGGGAATTCACCCCTCCACTTT.

The chain links TRBV9 to TRBJ2-3, with D perhaps TRBD2 (6 bases). Trimming removed 2 bases from V and 5 bases from J, with 12 bases in between. Germline lookup yields CDR1 SGDLS and CDR2 YYNGEE. The CDR3 contains 14 residues. The CDR3 sequence: CASSVRELGDTQYF. CDR3 nucleotides: TGTGCCAGCAGCGTCCGGGAGCTAGGAGATACGCAGTATTTT.

CDR3 sequence: CASSPYRDGPATGELFF. In nucleotides, the CDR3 is TGTGCCAGCTCACCGTACAGGGACGGGCCGGCCACCGGGGAGCTGTTTTTT. This chain connects TRBV18 to TRBJ2-2, with D possibly being TRBD1 (6 bases). CDR1 and CDR2 (germline): KGHSH, LQKENI. Trimming left V 3 bases short and J 4 bases short, with 18 bases between. The CDR3 covers 17 residues. Filled out from reference TRBV18 and TRBJ2-2, the complete variable domain reads NAGVMQNPRHLVRRRGQEARLRCSPMKGHSHVYWYRQLPEEGLKFMVYLQKENIIDESGMPKERFSAEFPKEGPSILRIQQVVRGDSAAYFCASSPYRDGPATGELFFGEGSRLTVL.

The chain couples TRBV11-3 to TRBJ2-5; 10 nucleotides line up with TRBD1. CDR1 is SGHNT and CDR2 is YENEEA in the germline V gene. Trimming cost V 6 bases and J 3 bases; bases outside gene matches: 4. CDR3 length equals 14 residues. The CDR3 coding sequence is TGTGCCAGCAGTTTGACAGGGGGCGAAGAGACCCAGTACTTC. It codes for CASSLTGGEETQYF.

The chain recombines TRBV4-1 with TRBJ1-1; 8 bases align to TRBD1. Per the germline V gene, CDR1 is MGHRA and CDR2 is YSYEKL. This CDR3 is built from 14 residues. J gave up 10 bases and V 0 bases, and 7 bases lay outside the gene matches. CDR3: CASSQEGAGTGAFF. DNA for the CDR3: TGCGCCAGCAGCCAAGAAGGGGCGGGGACAGGAGCTTTCTTT.

This rearrangement joins TRBV5-1 to TRBJ2-4; D call uncertain. V was clipped by 4 bases and J by 5 bases, with 16 bases between them. Per germline, CDR1 SGHRS and CDR2 YFSETQ. The CDR3 loop spans 15 amino acids. The chain's CDR3 is CASSPRPDNQNIQYF. The CDR3, as DNA: TGCGCCAGCAGCCCTCGGCCTGACAATCAAAACATTCAGTACTTC.

The chain employs TRBV6-5 and TRBJ2-7; D is perhaps TRBD2 (6 bases). V lost 7 bases to trimming and J lost 0 bases, with 7 bases between them. Germline V lookup: CDR1 MNHEY, CDR2 SVGAGI. The CDR3 runs to 12 residues. The DNA for the CDR3 is TGTGCCAGCATCGGGAGCTCCTACGAGCAGTACTTC. This sequence encodes CASIGSSYEQYF.

J is TRBJ1-6 and V is TRBV10-3; no reliable D call. The germline CDR1 and CDR2 sequences are ENHRY and SYGVKD. V gave up 4 bases and J gave up 7 bases, with 5 bases separating them. This CDR3 is 12 amino acids long. CDR3 region: CAISAQNSPLHF. CDR3 nucleotides: TGTGCCATCAGTGCTCAGAATTCACCCCTCCACTTT.

V usage is TRBV14 and J usage is TRBJ2-1; tentative D call: TRBD2 (5 bases). CDR1 and CDR2 from the germline V gene are SGHDN and FVKESK. V dropped 0 bases and J dropped 0 bases, with 12 bases sitting between them. The CDR3 is 17 residues long. CDR3 amino acids: CASSQDRLGSSYNEQFF. CDR3 in DNA: TGTGCCAGCAGCCAAGATCGTTTGGGGAGCTCCTACAATGAGCAGTTCTTC.

The CDR3 DNA sequence: TGTGCCAGCAGTCCCCCCACAGGGACTAGGGAGCAGTACTTC. It encodes CASSPPTGTREQYF. V is TRBV6-5 and J is TRBJ2-7, with 8 bases that match TRBD2. V trimming: 5 bases; J trimming: 7 bases; junction bases outside the gene matches: 10. The CDR3 is made up of 14 amino acids. Germline V lookup: CDR1 MNHEY, CDR2 SVGAGI.

This clone was seen just once. This rearrangement joins TRBV18 to TRBJ1-2; no firm D call. V shed 2 bases and J shed 6 bases, with 10 bases lying between them. This CDR3 spans 13 amino acids. From germline, CDR1 is KGHSH and CDR2 LQKENI. The CDR3 here is CASSPISGNGYTF. The DNA of the CDR3 is TGTGCCAGCTCACCAATCTCCGGGAATGGCTACACCTTC.

V is TRBV5-1 and J is TRBJ1-4; D uncertain. Germline CDR1 SGHRS, CDR2 YFSETQ. CDR3 length: 14 amino acids. V lost 6 bases and J lost 0, with 9 bases in between. The CDR3 nucleotides read TGCGCCAGCAATGCGGGGACAACTAATGAAAAACTGTTTTTT. Translation: CASNAGTTNEKLFF.

Details on this clone: This sample also contains other DNA sequences that code for the same CDR3. The chain employs TRBV3-1 (or the pseudogene TRBV3-2) and TRBJ2-1; perhaps TRBD2 as D (6 bases). This CDR3 region has 15 residues. Trimming left V 2 bases short and J 9 bases short, with 17 bases between. Per the germline V gene, CDR1 is LGHDT and CDR2 is YNNKEL (reference sequence). The CDR3 sequence: CASSQLAGGPGEQFF. The CDR3 DNA reads TGTGCCAGCAGCCAACTAGCAGGAGGGCCGGGTGAGCAGTTCTTC.

This chain uses TRBV5-1 with TRBJ2-2; TRBD1 matches at 7 bases. Germline V gives CDR1 SGHRS, CDR2 YFSETQ. The CDR3 contains 14 residues. J gave up 4 bases and V 4 bases, and 4 bases lay outside the gene matches. Here the CDR3 reads CASSQGTATGELFF. The CDR3, as DNA: TGCGCCAGCAGCCAAGGGACAGCCACCGGGGAGCTGTTTTTT.

The CDR3 is CASSYLGGAIGEGYTF. DNA of the CDR3: TGTGCCAGCAGTTACCTAGGGGGAGCCATTGGGGAAGGCTACACCTTC. The V call is TRBV6-5, the J call TRBJ1-2, with a weak D call TRBD1 (6 bases). V was trimmed by 2 bases and J by 8 bases, leaving 21 bases between them. Germline V gene sequence: CDR1 MNHEY, CDR2 SVGAGI. CDR3 length equals 16 residues.

J is TRBJ1-6 and V is TRBV5-5, with D possibly matching TRBD1 (5 bases). The V end was cut by 0 bases, the J end by 8 bases, with 12 bases between. The CDR3 runs 15 residues. From germline, CDR1 is SGHKS and CDR2 YYEKEE (reference sequence). In DNA, the CDR3 is TGTGCCAGCAGCTTGGACAACGCGGGGGATTCACCCCTCCACTTT. This sequence encodes CASSLDNAGDSPLHF.

The chain links TRBV28 to TRBJ1-1; D is uncertain. The V gene lost 2 bases and the J gene lost 1 base, with 14 bases spanning the gap. The CDR3 spans 16 residues. Per the germline V gene, CDR1 is MDHEN and CDR2 is SYDVKM. The CDR3 DNA sequence: TGTGCCAGCAGTTTACCCTCCGGGGTATCGAACACTGAAGCTTTCTTT. Encoded protein: CASSLPSGVSNTEAFF.

The chain uses TRBV5-4 and TRBJ2-7, with a possible D match to TRBD2 (7 bases). Germline V gives CDR1 SGHNT, CDR2 YYREEE (reference sequence). The CDR3 runs to 14 residues. Trimming stripped 4 bases from V and 2 bases from J, with 13 bases between. The CDR3 here is CASSPRGGAYEQYF. The CDR3 nucleotides are TGTGCCAGCAGCCCGAGGGGGGGAGCCTACGAGCAGTACTTC.

This chain links TRBV18 with TRBJ1-4, with D possibly matching TRBD1 (5 bases). Per the germline V gene, CDR1 is KGHSH and CDR2 is LQKENI. CDR3 length equals 15 residues. The germline V and J ends were trimmed by 0 bases and 10 bases, with 15 bases remaining between them. CDR3 sequence: CASSPPGGDQGKLFF. CDR3 in DNA: TGTGCCAGCTCACCACCGGGAGGGGACCAGGGAAAACTGTTTTTT.

This sequence joins TRBV9 and TRBJ2-3; 12 bases line up with TRBD2. The V gene's germline CDR1 is SGDLS and CDR2 YYNGEE. This CDR3 is built from 16 residues. After removal of 4 bases from V and 2 bases from J, the junction contained 5 bases not matched to a gene. CDR3 DNA: TGTGCCAGCAGCCGGACTAGCGGGGAATACACAGATACGCAGTATTTT. Residues: CASSRTSGEYTDTQYF.

The J gene is TRBJ1-5, the V gene TRBV28; maybe TRBD1 (5 bases). Deletions cut 5 bases from V and 7 bases from J, with 21 bases between. There are 16 residues in the CDR3. Germline V gene data show CDR1 as MDHEN and CDR2 as SYDVKM. The CDR3 loop is CASSPLFGRVGQPQHF. The CDR3 nucleotides read TGTGCCAGCAGTCCCCTCTTCGGCAGGGTGGGACAGCCCCAGCATTTT.

This chain joins TRBV2 and TRBJ2-5; tentatively, D is TRBD1 (5 bases). There are 13 residues in the CDR3. Germline V gives CDR1 SNHLY, CDR2 FYNNEI. V lost 10 bases and J lost 5, with 17 bases in between. For the CDR3, the DNA is TGTGCCACCAGGGTAGGGGTTGGGGAGACCCAGTACTTC. Protein: CATRVGVGETQYF.

The J gene is TRBJ1-2, the V gene TRBV6-5; 10 bases agree with TRBD1. The CDR3 is 14 amino acids. Trimming took 6 bases from V and 6 from J; bases not matched to a gene: 7. Looked up from germline, CDR1 is MNHEY and CDR2 is SVGAGI. As DNA, the CDR3 is TGTGCCAGCAGGGTCGGACAGGGGGTTGATGGCTACACCTTC. This encodes CASRVGQGVDGYTF.

J is TRBJ1-1 and V is TRBV7-3, with D perhaps matching TRBD1 (6 bases). This CDR3 has 15 amino acids. CDR1 is SGHTA, CDR2 FQGTGA, per germline. The V gene lost 2 bases and the J gene lost 1 base, with 11 bases spanning the gap. CDR3 amino acids: CASSLEGTRNTEAFF. As DNA, the CDR3 is TGTGCCAGCAGCTTAGAGGGGACACGGAACACTGAAGCTTTCTTT.

The chain has TRBV5-1 and TRBJ2-3; 12 bases match TRBD2. Trimming at V came to 4 bases and at J to 1 base, leaving 4 bases not matched to a gene. There are 16 residues in the CDR3. Germline CDR1 reads SGHRS; CDR2 reads YFSETQ. The CDR3 DNA sequence: TGCGCCAGCAGCACTAGGACTAGCGGGGGCACAGATACGCAGTATTTT. Protein sequence: CASSTRTSGGTDTQYF.

The chain uses TRBV5-1 and TRBJ2-6, with 7 nucleotides matching TRBD2. The CDR3 sequence is 16 residues long. CDR1 and CDR2 (germline): SGHRS, YFSETQ. V trimming: 4 bases; J trimming: 2 bases; junction bases outside the gene matches: 6. The CDR3, as DNA: TGCGCCAGCAGCCTCGCCGGGGGGACTGGGGCCAACGTCCTGACTTTC. Protein: CASSLAGGTGANVLTF. Supplemented by reference TRBV5-1 and TRBJ2-6, the full variable domain reads KAGVTQTPRYLIKTRGQQVTLSCSPISGHRSVSWYQQTPGQGLQFLFEYFSETQRNKGNFPGRFSGRQFSNSRSEMNVSTLELGDSALYLCASSLAGGTGANVLTFGAGSRLTVL.

This chain connects TRBV28 to TRBJ2-5; 8 bases are a match to TRBD2. Germline CDR1 MDHEN, CDR2 SYDVKM. V shed 5 bases and J 5 bases; nucleotides not matched to a gene: 4. The CDR3 sequence is 13 residues long. CDR3 bases: TGTGCCAGCAGTCCCGGGAGGGCGGAGACCCAGTACTTC. This encodes CASSPGRAETQYF.

This chain connects TRBV7-6 to TRBJ2-2, with TRBD2 as a possible D gene (6 bases). The germline CDR1 and CDR2 sequences are SGHVS and FNYEAQ. The CDR3 has 14 amino acids. Trimming left V 1 base short and J 7 bases short, with 10 bases between. DNA for the CDR3: TGTGCCAGCAGCTTAGAACTAGCTGGCGGGGAGCTGTTTTTT. Its translation is CASSLELAGGELFF.